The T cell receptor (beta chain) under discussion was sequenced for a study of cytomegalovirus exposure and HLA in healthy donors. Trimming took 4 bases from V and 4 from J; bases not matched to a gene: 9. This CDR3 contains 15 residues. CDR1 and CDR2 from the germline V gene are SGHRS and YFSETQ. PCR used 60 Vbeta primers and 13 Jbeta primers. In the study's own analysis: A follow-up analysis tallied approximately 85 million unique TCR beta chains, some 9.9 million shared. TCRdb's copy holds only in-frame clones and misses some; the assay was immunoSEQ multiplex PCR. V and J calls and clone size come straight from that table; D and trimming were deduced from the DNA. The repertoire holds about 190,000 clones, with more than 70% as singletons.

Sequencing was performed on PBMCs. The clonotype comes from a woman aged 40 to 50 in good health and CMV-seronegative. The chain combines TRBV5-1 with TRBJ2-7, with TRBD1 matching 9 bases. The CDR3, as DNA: TGCGCCAGCAGCGCCCTACAGGGGGCGAGTTACGAGCAGTACTTC. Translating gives CASSALQGASYEQYF.